The present T cell receptor beta chain was sequenced within a study of T cells in Graves' hyperthyroidism and ophthalmopathy. Study at large: Blood was drawn when the patient was first diagnosed and still untreated.

Amplified regions were TCR beta CDR3 sequences from RNA transcripts. When the TCR CDR3 underwent first-round RT-PCR, the HTBI primer set was used. TCRdb ran MiXCR on the multiplex PCR reads and lists one entry per CDR3 protein. Here the sample spans 490,000 or so distinct CDR3 sequences, 20% to 25% being singletons. Sequencing was carried out using blood. This sequence originates from a woman aged 70-85 years with Graves' ophthalmopathy.

CDR3 region: CASSRTGTGTSNQPQHF. DNA for the CDR3: TGTGCCAGCAGCCGAACCGGGACAGGGACTAGCAATCAGCCCCAGCATTTT. The chain couples TRBV3-1 to TRBJ1-5; 9 nucleotides match TRBD1. CDR3 length: 17 residues. Germline-derived CDR1 and CDR2 are LGHDT and YNNKEL (reference sequence). Trimming cost V 4 bases and J 0 bases; bases outside gene matches: 7.